This T cell receptor beta chain was retrieved from a study of cytomegalovirus exposure and HLA in healthy donors. In the PCR, 60 Vbeta and 13 Jbeta primers were used. Assay: immunoSEQ multiplex PCR; the TCRdb copy retains only in-frame clones and omits some. The table includes around 190,000 clones, 70% to 80% detected once. This CDR3 is built from 15 residues. CDR1 is SNHLY, CDR2 FYNNEI, per germline. The V segment lost 4 bases and the J segment 1 base; nucleotides outside the gene matches: 3. Sample: PBMCs. The V call is TRBV2, the J call TRBJ1-1; 10 bases match TRBD1. The origin of this receptor is a woman aged 40 to 50 in good health and CMV-seronegative. Here the CDR3 DNA reads TGTGCCAGCAGTGGGACAGGGGGACGGAACACTGAAGCTTTCTTT. This codes for CASSGTGGRNTEAFF.